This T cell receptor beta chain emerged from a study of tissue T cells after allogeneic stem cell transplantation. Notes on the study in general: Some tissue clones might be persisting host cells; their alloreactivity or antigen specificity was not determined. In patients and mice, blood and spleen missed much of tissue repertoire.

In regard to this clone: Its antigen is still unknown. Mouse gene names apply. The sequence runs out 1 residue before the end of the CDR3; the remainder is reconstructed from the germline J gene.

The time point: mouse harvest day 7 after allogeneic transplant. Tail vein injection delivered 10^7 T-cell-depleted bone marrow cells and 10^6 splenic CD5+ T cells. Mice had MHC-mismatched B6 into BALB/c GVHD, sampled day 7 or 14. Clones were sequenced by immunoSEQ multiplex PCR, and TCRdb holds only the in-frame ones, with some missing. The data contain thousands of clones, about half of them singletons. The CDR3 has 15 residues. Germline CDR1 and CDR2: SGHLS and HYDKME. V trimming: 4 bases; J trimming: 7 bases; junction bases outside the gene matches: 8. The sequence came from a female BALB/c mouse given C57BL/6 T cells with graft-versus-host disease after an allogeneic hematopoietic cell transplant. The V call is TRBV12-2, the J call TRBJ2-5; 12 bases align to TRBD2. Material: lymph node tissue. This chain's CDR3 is CASSRDWGGANTQYF. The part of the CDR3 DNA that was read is TGTGCCAGCTCCCGAGACTGGGGGGGCGCCAACACCCAGTAC.